These 8 T cell receptor beta chains came from one sample sequenced in a study of shared clonotypes between healthy human individuals. Some clones are missing from TCRdb's copy, which holds only in-frame ones; the method was immunoSEQ multiplex PCR. Among under 1,100,000 clones, about four fifths were seen once, and the ten largest hold roughly 0.55%. The sequenced sample consisted of memory CD4+ T cells from PBMCs. Specified subset: CD45RA-negative fraction. The receptors originated from a man aged 18-30 years in good health. Some clones in this sample may be carry-over from other donors' samples.

The table lists this clone with a few counts. Other DNA sequences within the sample encode an identical CDR3. The chain is built from TRBV28 and TRBJ1-1; D ambiguous. Germline CDR1 reads MDHEN; CDR2 reads SYDVKM. The CDR3 has 14 residues. Trimming left V 1 base short and J 1 base short, with 7 bases between. CDR3 in amino acids: CASSLSAGNTEAFF. In DNA, the CDR3 is TGTGCCAGCAGTTTATCGGCAGGGAACACTGAAGCTTTCTTT.

The chain combines TRBV5-1 with TRBJ2-7, with D possibly being TRBD1 or TRBD2 (6 bases each). Trimming stripped 4 bases from V and 1 base from J, with 12 bases between. Per the germline V gene, CDR1 is SGHRS and CDR2 is YFSETQ. The length of the CDR3 is 14 residues. DNA of the CDR3: TGCGCCAGCAGCCCGGGGGCCCTGTCCTACGAGCAGTACTTC. Encoded protein: CASSPGALSYEQYF.

V and J are TRBV18 and TRBJ2-1, with TRBD2 matching over 7 bases. With V trimmed by 2 bases and J by 5 bases, 9 bases remained unmatched. CDR1 is KGHSH and CDR2 is LQKENI in the germline V gene. CDR3 size: 16 residues. The CDR3 here is CASSPLMGLADNEQFF. CDR3 nucleotide sequence: TGTGCCAGCTCACCATTAATGGGGCTAGCGGACAATGAGCAGTTCTTC.

On this clone itself: In the same sample, other DNA sequences code for this CDR3. The chain is built from TRBV18 and TRBJ1-1; D possibly corresponds to TRBD1 (5 bases). The length of the CDR3 is 12 residues. V lost 3 bases to trimming and J lost 6 bases, with 8 bases between them. CDR1 and CDR2 from the germline V gene are KGHSH and LQKENI. In nucleotides, the CDR3 is TGTGCCAGCTCACCTGCGGGGGCTGAAGCTTTCTTT. This sequence encodes CASSPAGAEAFF.

This clone was recorded at least ten times. This chain joins TRBV11-3 and TRBJ2-1; 12 nucleotides match TRBD1. Germline trimming cut 5 bases from V and 4 bases from J; bases unmatched to any gene: 3. The CDR3 length is 15 residues. Germline V gene sequence: CDR1 SGHNT, CDR2 YENEEA. Written as DNA, the CDR3 is TGTGCCAGCAGCCAGGGACAGGGGGCATACAATGAGCAGTTCTTC. Translating gives CASSQGQGAYNEQFF.

V gene TRBV18 combines with J gene TRBJ1-5; the D gene is possibly TRBD1 (6 bases). The CDR3 has 14 amino acids. The V gene's germline CDR1 is KGHSH and CDR2 LQKENI. Trimming cost V 3 bases and J 5 bases, with 11 bases left between them. The chain's CDR3 is CASSPKGGDQPQHF. In DNA, the CDR3 is TGTGCCAGCTCACCCAAAGGGGGGGATCAGCCCCAGCATTTT.

This rearrangement joins TRBV10-1 to TRBJ1-1; no firm D call. Trimming took 0 bases from V and 0 from J, leaving 8 bases between them. Germline lookup yields CDR1 WNHNN and CDR2 SYGVQD (reference sequence). The CDR3 contains 15 residues. The CDR3 DNA follows: TGCGCCAGCAGTGAGTCGTCGGGGATGAACACTGAAGCTTTCTTT. Residues: CASSESSGMNTEAFF.

The rearrangement links TRBV5-1 to TRBJ1-1; D is perhaps TRBD1 (5 bases). V shed 4 bases and J shed 4 bases, with 17 bases lying between them. The CDR3 has 15 amino acids. Germline values: CDR1 SGHRS, CDR2 YFSETQ. The CDR3 here is CASSPLGGGGTEAFF. CDR3 nucleotides: TGCGCCAGCAGCCCCCTAGGTGGGGGAGGCACTGAAGCTTTCTTT. Using reference TRBV5-1 and TRBJ1-1 for the parts outside the CDR3, the full variable domain is KAGVTQTPRYLIKTRGQQVTLSCSPISGHRSVSWYQQTPGQGLQFLFEYFSETQRNKGNFPGRFSGRQFSNSRSEMNVSTLELGDSALYLCASSPLGGGGTEAFFGQGTRLTVV.